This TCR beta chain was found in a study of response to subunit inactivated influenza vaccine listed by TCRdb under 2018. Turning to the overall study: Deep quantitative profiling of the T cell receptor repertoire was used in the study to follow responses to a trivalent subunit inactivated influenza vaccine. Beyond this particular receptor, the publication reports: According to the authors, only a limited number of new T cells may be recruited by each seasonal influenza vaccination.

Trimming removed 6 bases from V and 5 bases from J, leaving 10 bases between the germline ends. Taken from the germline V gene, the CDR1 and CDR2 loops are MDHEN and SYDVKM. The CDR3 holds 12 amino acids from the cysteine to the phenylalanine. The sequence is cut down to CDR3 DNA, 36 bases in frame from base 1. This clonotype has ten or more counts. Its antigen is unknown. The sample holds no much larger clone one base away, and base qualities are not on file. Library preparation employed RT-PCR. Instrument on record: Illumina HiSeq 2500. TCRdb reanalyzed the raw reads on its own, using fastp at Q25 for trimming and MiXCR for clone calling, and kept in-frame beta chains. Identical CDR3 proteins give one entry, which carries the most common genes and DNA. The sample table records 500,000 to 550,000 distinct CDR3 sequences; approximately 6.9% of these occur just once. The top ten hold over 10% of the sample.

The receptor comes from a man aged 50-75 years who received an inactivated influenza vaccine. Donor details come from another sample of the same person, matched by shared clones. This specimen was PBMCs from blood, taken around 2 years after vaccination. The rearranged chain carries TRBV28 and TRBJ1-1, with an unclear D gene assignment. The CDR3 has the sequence CASSSIRTEAFF. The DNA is TGTGCCAGCAGCTCCATTCGGACTGAAGCTTTCTTT.